Listed here are 30 T cell receptor beta chains from one sample, sequenced in a study of blood T cell repertoires in COVID-19. Some clones are missing from TCRdb's copy, which holds only in-frame ones; the method was immunoSEQ multiplex PCR. In the table there are under 150,000 clones, 75% to 80% of which are singletons. Source material: peripheral blood. Receptors were obtained from a woman in her fifties or sixties with active or convalescent COVID-19.

The chain links TRBV11-1 to TRBJ2-1; 7 nucleotides line up with TRBD2. CDR1 is SGHAT and CDR2 is FQDESV in the germline V gene (reference sequence). V shed 0 bases, J shed 10 bases, and the junction held 6 bases outside the gene matches. The length of the CDR3 is 14 residues. The CDR3 DNA is TGTGCCAGCAGCTTAGCGGGAGGGCCGAGGGAGCAGTTCTTC. Its translation: CASSLAGGPREQFF.

V gene TRBV12-5 combines with J gene TRBJ1-1, with D possibly being TRBD1 (6 bases). The V and J ends lost 1 base and 6 bases respectively, with 12 bases between them. CDR1 and CDR2 (germline): LGHNT, FRNRAP. The CDR3 has 14 amino acids. For the CDR3, the DNA is TGTGCTAGTGGTTTGGCACAGGGAAAGTCTGAAGCTTTCTTT. Translated: CASGLAQGKSEAFF.

This chain joins TRBV19 and TRBJ1-5, with 7 bases that match TRBD1. This CDR3 is built from 15 residues. Germline V gene lookup returns CDR1 LNHDA and CDR2 SQIVND (reference sequence). The V segment lost 4 bases and the J segment 4 bases; nucleotides outside the gene matches: 7. The DNA for the CDR3 is TGTGCCAGTAGTACCCACAGGGGTGGGAATCAGCCCCAGCATTTT. Its protein is CASSTHRGGNQPQHF. Looking up the rest from reference TRBV19 and TRBJ1-5 gives the full variable domain: DGGITQSPKYLFRKEGQNVTLSCEQNLNHDAMYWYRQDPGQGLRLIYYSQIVNDFQKGDIAEGYSVSREKKESFPLTVTSAQKNPTAFYLCASSTHRGGNQPQHFGDGTRLSIL.

The chain uses TRBV19 and TRBJ2-7; 7 nucleotides line up with TRBD1. The CDR3 is made up of 15 amino acids. Germline V gene lookup returns CDR1 LNHDA and CDR2 SQIVND (reference sequence). The V and J ends lost 6 bases and 0 bases, in that order; junction bases with no gene match: 8. The CDR3 DNA sequence: TGTGCCAGTAGGAACAGGGGTTCCCCCTCCTACGAGCAGTACTTC. This encodes CASRNRGSPSYEQYF.

The rearrangement uses TRBV30 and TRBJ1-4; 9 bases align to TRBD1. The germline V gene has CDR1 GTSNPN and CDR2 SVGIG (reference sequence). The CDR3 has 14 residues. V dropped 4 bases and J dropped 6; count of bases not matched to a gene: 6. In DNA form, the CDR3 reads TGTGCCTGGAATCCTCGGACAGGGGATGAAAAACTGTTTTTT. Translation gives CAWNPRTGDEKLFF.

V is TRBV11-2 and J is TRBJ1-1; no reliable D call. The CDR3 contains 14 residues. Germline CDR1 and CDR2: SGHAT and FQNNGV. V was cut by 2 bases and J by 0 bases, with 7 bases left in between. The CDR3 coding sequence is TGTGCCAGCAGCTTAATAGAGATGAACACTGAAGCTTTCTTT. Translated: CASSLIEMNTEAFF.

The chain has TRBV10-3 and TRBJ1-3, with TRBD1 matching 7 bases. V was clipped by 3 bases and J by 1 base; unmatched bases: 9. From germline, CDR1 is ENHRY and CDR2 SYGVKD. The CDR3 is 17 residues long. The CDR3 here is CAISDPHTGESGNTIYF. The CDR3 DNA sequence: TGTGCCATCAGTGACCCGCATACAGGGGAATCTGGAAACACCATATATTTT.

The rearrangement joins TRBV3-1 (or the pseudogene TRBV3-2) to TRBJ1-2; the match to TRBD1 covers 7 bases. V lost 5 bases and J lost 5; bases outside the gene matches: 8. CDR1 is LGHDT and CDR2 is YNNKEL in the germline V gene (reference sequence). The CDR3 is 14 amino acids. The DNA of the CDR3 is TGTGCCAGCAGCTCACGAGACAGGGTATATGGCTACACCTTC. Translated: CASSSRDRVYGYTF.

This clone was recorded only once. The chain employs TRBV6-5 and TRBJ1-5; 10 bases map to TRBD1. The CDR3 covers 15 residues. Germline CDR1 and CDR2: MNHEY and SVGAGI. The V segment lost 6 bases and the J segment 6 bases; nucleotides outside the gene matches: 8. CDR3 coding DNA: TGTGCCAGCAGGCCAGACAGGGGGCCGGGTCAGCCCCAGCATTTT. It codes for CASRPDRGPGQPQHF.

The genes are TRBV5-1 and TRBJ2-3; the match to TRBD2 covers 9 bases. The CDR3 runs to 14 residues. The V gene end was trimmed by 2 bases and the J gene end by 3 bases; junction bases not matched to a gene: 1. From germline, CDR1 is SGHRS and CDR2 YFSETQ. The CDR3 nucleotides are TGCGCCAGCAGCTTTAGCGGGAGAACAGATACGCAGTATTTT. It is translated as CASSFSGRTDTQYF.

In its sample, this clone was seen a few times. The V call is TRBV10-3, the J call TRBJ1-1, with a weak D call TRBD1 (6 bases). V shed 0 bases and J shed 1 base, with 15 bases lying between them. Germline V gives CDR1 ENHRY, CDR2 SYGVKD. CDR3 size: 17 residues. The CDR3 region is CAISESLGGRGNTEAFF. CDR3 DNA sequence: TGTGCCATCAGTGAGTCGTTAGGGGGACGCGGGAACACTGAAGCTTTCTTT.

The chain joins TRBV4-3 to TRBJ1-2, with TRBD1 matching over 7 bases. CDR1 and CDR2 (germline): LGHNA, YSLEER. The CDR3 totals 16 residues. Losses at the gene ends were 0 bases for V and 7 bases for J; bases not matched to a gene: 11. The CDR3 coding sequence is TGCGCCAGCAGCCAAGAGTTGCAGGGGGGTTACGGTGGCTACACCTTC. It yields the protein CASSQELQGGYGGYTF.

This chain connects TRBV2 to TRBJ2-7, with 10 nucleotides matching TRBD2. Per germline, CDR1 SNHLY and CDR2 FYNNEI. This CDR3 is built from 17 residues. Trimming at V came to 1 base and at J to 7 bases, leaving 13 bases not matched to a gene. The CDR3, as DNA: TGTGCCAGCAGTGAAGTTTTACTAGCGGGGCCCGGGGGGGAGCAGTACTTC. This gives the protein CASSEVLLAGPGGEQYF. Drawing the rest from reference TRBV2 and TRBJ2-7, the complete variable domain is EPEVTQTPSHQVTQMGQEVILRCVPISNHLYFYWYRQILGQKVEFLVSFYNNEISEKSEIFDDQFSVERPDGSNFTLKIRSTKLEDSAMYFCASSEVLLAGPGGEQYFGPGTRLTVT.

The chain couples TRBV6-1 to TRBJ2-3, with D possibly being TRBD2 (5 bases). Germline V gene sequence: CDR1 MNHNS, CDR2 SASEGT. V was cut by 1 base and J by 0 bases, with 11 bases left in between. This CDR3 region has 16 residues. The CDR3 nucleotides read TGTGCCAGCAGTGAAGGGACTTACTCTAGCACAGATACGCAGTATTTT. Its translation: CASSEGTYSSTDTQYF.

The CDR3 nucleotides are TGTGCCAGCAGCTGGGACAGCCGAGAAGCTTTCTTT. As protein: CASSWDSREAFF. The V call is TRBV7-9, the J call TRBJ1-1; 7 nucleotides match TRBD1. Germline V CDR1 and CDR2: SEHNR, FQNEAQ (reference sequence). This CDR3 contains 12 residues. The trim removed 4 bases at V and 8 bases at J, leaving 4 bases unmatched.

The V gene is TRBV6-5, the J gene TRBJ2-7; 7 bases match TRBD2. This CDR3 is built from 14 residues. V lost 10 bases, J lost 6 bases, and 15 bases stayed unmatched. The germline V gene has CDR1 MNHEY and CDR2 SVGAGI. For the CDR3, the DNA is TGTGCCACCATTCCGTGGGGAGGGGCCGGCGAGCAGTACTTC. Its protein product is CATIPWGGAGEQYF.

This clone was found once. The rearrangement uses TRBV7-2 and TRBJ1-2; TRBD1 aligns across 10 bases. Germline CDR1 SGHTA, CDR2 FQGNSA. This CDR3 has 16 amino acids. Germline trimming cut 3 bases from V and 4 bases from J; bases unmatched to any gene: 8. CDR3 DNA: TGTGCCAGCAGCTTCGGGGACAGGGGCTTGCCCTATGGCTACACCTTC. Protein: CASSFGDRGLPYGYTF.

This clone was observed a handful of times. V and J are TRBV9 and TRBJ1-6; TRBD1 agrees at 9 bases. J lost 7 bases, V lost 3 bases, and 5 bases had no gene match. The CDR3 has 15 residues. The germline gives CDR1 SGDLS, CDR2 YYNGEE. In nucleotides, the CDR3 is TGTGCCAGCAGCGCAACCGGGACAGGGAATTCACCCCTCCACTTT. Translation gives CASSATGTGNSPLHF.

The J gene is TRBJ2-2, the V gene TRBV7-8; D gene unclear. Germline assignment: CDR1 SGHVS and CDR2 FQNEAQ. The CDR3 extends over 15 amino acids. The germline V and J ends were trimmed by 8 bases and 2 bases, with 15 bases remaining between them. The CDR3 loop is CASRLSLDNTGELFF. CDR3 coding DNA: TGTGCCAGCCGGTTGTCCCTAGATAACACCGGGGAGCTGTTTTTT.

This chain joins TRBV3-1 (or the pseudogene TRBV3-2) and TRBJ2-1; 10 positions agree with TRBD1. Germline V CDR1 and CDR2: LGHDT, YNNKEL (reference sequence). CDR3 size: 15 residues. J gave up 6 bases and V 3 bases, and 5 bases lay outside the gene matches. CDR3 protein: CASSHSDRGSNEQFF. The DNA of the CDR3 is TGTGCCAGCAGCCACTCGGACAGGGGGAGCAATGAGCAGTTCTTC.

J is TRBJ1-2 and V is TRBV7-9, with TRBD1 matching 8 bases. The junction had 6 bases not matched to a gene; V was cut back by 5 bases and J by 4 bases. CDR1 and CDR2 (germline): SEHNR, FQNEAQ (reference sequence). The CDR3 loop spans 14 amino acids. CDR3: CASSGGQEFYGYTF. The CDR3 nucleotides are TGTGCCAGCAGCGGGGGACAGGAGTTCTATGGCTACACCTTC.

V usage is TRBV9 and J usage is TRBJ2-1; D may be TRBD1 (6 bases). Germline V gives CDR1 SGDLS, CDR2 YYNGEE. The CDR3 runs 16 residues. Trimming cost V 4 bases and J 10 bases, with 24 bases left between them. The CDR3 DNA is TGTGCCAGCAGCCCGACTGGACTGGCGGTAGGGGGAGAGCAGTTCTTC. Amino acid sequence: CASSPTGLAVGGEQFF. Together with reference TRBV9 and TRBJ2-1, the CDR3 gives the full variable domain: DSGVTQTPKHLITATGQRVTLRCSPRSGDLSVYWYQQSLDQGLQFLIQYYNGEERAKGNILERFSAQQFPDLHSELNLSSLELGDSALYFCASSPTGLAVGGEQFFGPGTRLTVL.

The chain recombines TRBV5-1 with TRBJ1-6; tentative D call: TRBD1 (5 bases). This CDR3 comprises 14 residues. Looked up from germline, CDR1 is SGHRS and CDR2 is YFSETQ. The V end lost 0 bases, the J end lost 9 bases, and 10 bases lay between the germline ends. In DNA, the CDR3 is TGCGCCAGCAGCTTGGATGGGGCAGGTTCACCCCTCCACTTT. This encodes CASSLDGAGSPLHF.

V and J are TRBV6-5 and TRBJ2-7; D gene unclear. Trimming shortened V by 5 bases and J by 6 bases, and 11 bases separated the two germline ends. The CDR3 contains 12 residues. The germline V gene encodes CDR1 MNHEY and CDR2 SVGAGI. CDR3 sequence: CASSILPREQYF. The CDR3 bases are TGTGCCAGCAGTATACTCCCTCGCGAGCAGTACTTC.

This clone was counted many times. The genes are TRBV28 and TRBJ2-2; 7 positions match TRBD1. The CDR3 is 15 amino acids. Germline V gene data show CDR1 as MDHEN and CDR2 as SYDVKM. The V gene end was trimmed by 4 bases and the J gene end by 4 bases; junction bases not matched to a gene: 6. CDR3 sequence: CASSSHRGRTGELFF. For the CDR3, the DNA is TGTGCCAGCAGTTCCCACAGGGGACGCACCGGGGAGCTGTTTTTT.

J is TRBJ2-1 and V is TRBV7-3; weak D call: TRBD1 (6 bases). Looked up from germline, CDR1 is SGHTA and CDR2 is FQGTGA. The CDR3 consists of 13 residues. V gave up 5 bases and J gave up 8 bases, with 13 bases separating them. The CDR3 sequence is CASSKDRRYEQFF. The CDR3 DNA is TGTGCCAGCAGCAAGGACAGACGGTATGAGCAGTTCTTC.

This clone was counted between two and nine times. The V call is TRBV18, the J call TRBJ1-2; 9 positions match TRBD1. V was clipped by 5 bases and J by 3 bases; unmatched bases: 7. Germline CDR1 reads KGHSH; CDR2 reads LQKENI. The CDR3 contains 15 residues. CDR3 DNA: TGTGCCAGCTCATCCCGGGACAGGGTGGACTATGGCTACACCTTC. As protein: CASSSRDRVDYGYTF. The full variable domain, completed using reference TRBV18 and TRBJ1-2, is NAGVMQNPRHLVRRRGQEARLRCSPMKGHSHVYWYRQLPEEGLKFMVYLQKENIIDESGMPKERFSAEFPKEGPSILRIQQVVRGDSAAYFCASSSRDRVDYGYTFGSGTRLTVV.

The genes are TRBV1 and TRBJ1-6; TRBD1, the table's D call, was not compared with the DNA. TRBV1 is noted as a pseudogene. The CDR3 runs 20 residues. CDR3 DNA sequence: TGCACCAGCAGCCAAGTAAGGGGGGACAGGGGGTTTGGGCATAATTCACCCCTCCACTTT. Translating it yields CTSSQVRGDRGFGHNSPLHF.

CDR3 coding DNA: TGTGCCAGCAGTAGGACTAGCAACACCGGGGAGCTGTTTTTT. Protein sequence: CASSRTSNTGELFF. V is TRBV2 and J is TRBJ2-2, with 8 bases fitting TRBD2. The CDR3 runs to 14 residues. In germline, CDR1 is SNHLY, CDR2 FYNNEI. J was trimmed by 2 bases and V by 5 bases; bases with no gene match: 1.

The chain recombines TRBV19 with TRBJ1-5; D is perhaps TRBD1 (6 bases). Trimming removed 1 base at V and 1 base at J, with 8 bases between. The CDR3 has 15 amino acids. Looked up from germline, CDR1 is LNHDA and CDR2 is SQIVND (reference sequence). In nucleotides, the CDR3 is TGTGCCAGTAGTATAGGGGGGCAGAGCAATCAGCCCCAGCATTTT. Encoded protein: CASSIGGQSNQPQHF.